A selection of T cell receptor beta chains follows, all from one sample in a study of blood T cell repertoires in COVID-19. Repertoires were generated with immunoSEQ multiplex PCR, while TCRdb's copy carries only in-frame clones and drops some. The data show tens of thousands of clones, around 70% seen once. The sequenced sample consisted of peripheral blood. Source of these receptors: a woman aged 70 to 79 with COVID-19, enrolled during active disease. The CDR3 runs from the conserved cysteine through the conserved F or W. A D gene is named only where the DNA matches it firmly. Part of the rows lack a size; the others show once, few, many or a class for expanded clones.

j_call: TRBJ1-2
v_call: TRBV3-1/TRBV3-2
d_call: TRBD1
clone_size: .
cdr3_nt: TGTGCCAGCAGAGGACAGGGGGCTAACTATGGCTACACCTTC
cdr3_aa: CASRGQGANYGYTF

j_call: TRBJ2-5
v_call: TRBV6-5
d_call: .
clone_size: .
cdr3_nt: TGTGCCAGCAGCCCGCCTGGGGCAGAGACCCAGTACTTC
cdr3_aa: CASSPPGAETQYF

j_call: TRBJ1-2
v_call: TRBV29-1
d_call: .
clone_size: .
cdr3_nt: TGCAGCGTTGACCGAGGGCCTCCTGGCTACACCTTC
cdr3_aa: CSVDRGPPGYTF

j_call: TRBJ1-6
v_call: TRBV6-5
d_call: .
clone_size: .
cdr3_nt: TGTGCCAGCAGAACCGGGAAGGATTCACCCCTCCACTTT
cdr3_aa: CASRTGKDSPLHF

j_call: TRBJ1-2
v_call: TRBV7-8
d_call: .
clone_size: .
cdr3_nt: TGTGCCAGCAGCTTGCGCAGGGGAAACTATGGCTACACCTTC
cdr3_aa: CASSLRRGNYGYTF

j_call: TRBJ1-2
v_call: TRBV4-3
d_call: TRBD1
clone_size: .
cdr3_nt: TGCGCCAGCAGCCCCCGGACAGGGGGGGCCTATGGCTACACCTTC
cdr3_aa: CASSPRTGGAYGYTF

j_call: TRBJ1-1
v_call: TRBV5-1
d_call: TRBD1
clone_size: few
cdr3_nt: TGCGCCAGCAGCTTCACGACAGGGCCGAACACTGAAGCTTTCTTT
cdr3_aa: CASSFTTGPNTEAFF

j_call: TRBJ2-7
v_call: TRBV20-1
d_call: .
clone_size: .
cdr3_nt: TGCAGTGCTAGTAGACAGGGAGGTTACGAGCAGTACTTC
cdr3_aa: CSASRQGGYEQYF

j_call: TRBJ2-5
v_call: TRBV11-2
d_call: TRBD1
clone_size: .
cdr3_nt: TGTGCCAGCAGCCCGGGGACAGTGGAGACCCAGTACTTC
cdr3_aa: CASSPGTVETQYF

j_call: TRBJ1-5
v_call: TRBV6-6
d_call: .
clone_size: .
cdr3_nt: TGTGCCAGCAGTCCTCCCCGGGACAACCAGCCCCAGCATTTT
cdr3_aa: CASSPPRDNQPQHF

j_call: TRBJ1-2
v_call: TRBV5-4
d_call: .
clone_size: .
cdr3_nt: TGTGCCAGCAGCTTGGCCCACAGGACGGGTGGCTACACCTTC
cdr3_aa: CASSLAHRTGGYTF

j_call: TRBJ2-5
v_call: TRBV5-8
d_call: .
clone_size: few
cdr3_nt: TGTGCCAGCAGCTTGGGCGGGGGCGGAGGAGAGACCCAGTACTTC
cdr3_aa: CASSLGGGGGETQYF

j_call: TRBJ1-4
v_call: TRBV18
d_call: TRBD1
clone_size: .
cdr3_nt: TGTGCCAGCTCCCGGGACAGGGGCGGTAATGAAAAACTGTTTTTT
cdr3_aa: CASSRDRGGNEKLFF

j_call: TRBJ2-2
v_call: TRBV5-5
d_call: .
clone_size: .
cdr3_nt: TGTGCCAGCAGCAAGACAGAAGGGGAGCTGTTTTTT
cdr3_aa: CASSKTEGELFF

j_call: TRBJ2-7
v_call: TRBV9
d_call: TRBD1
clone_size: .
cdr3_nt: TGTGCCAGCAGCACGACCGGGACAGGGGAAGGCGAGCAGTACTTC
cdr3_aa: CASSTTGTGEGEQYF

j_call: TRBJ2-1
v_call: TRBV11-3
d_call: TRBD2
clone_size: once
cdr3_nt: TGTGCCAGCAGCATACTAGCGGGAGCCACAGAGTACAATGAGCAGTTCTTC
cdr3_aa: CASSILAGATEYNEQFF

j_call: TRBJ2-1
v_call: TRBV5-5
d_call: .
clone_size: few
cdr3_nt: TGTGCCAGCAGCTATGGACAGTTGCCCTACAATGAGCAGTTCTTC
cdr3_aa: CASSYGQLPYNEQFF

j_call: TRBJ1-1
v_call: TRBV5-1
d_call: TRBD1
clone_size: .
cdr3_nt: TGCGCCAGCAGCGGGGGACAGTTCAACACTGAAGCTTTCTTT
cdr3_aa: CASSGGQFNTEAFF

j_call: TRBJ1-2
v_call: TRBV5-8
d_call: .
clone_size: .
cdr3_nt: TGTGCCAGCAGCTTGGACAGCCCTGGCTACACCTTC
cdr3_aa: CASSLDSPGYTF

j_call: TRBJ1-1
v_call: TRBV14
d_call: .
clone_size: .
cdr3_nt: TGTGCCAGCAGCCCCTGGGGAGGGGTGGGTGAAGCTTTCTTT
cdr3_aa: CASSPWGGVGEAFF

j_call: TRBJ2-7
v_call: TRBV6-2/TRBV6-3
d_call: TRBD2
clone_size: .
cdr3_nt: TGTGCCAGCGGCCATAGCGGGGGAGCTGGCCGGAGAGGCGAGCAGTACTTC
cdr3_aa: CASGHSGGAGRRGEQYF

j_call: TRBJ1-6
v_call: TRBV5-5
d_call: TRBD1
clone_size: .
cdr3_nt: TGTGCCAGCAGCGCGGGGGGGACAGCCGGAGGAGCCCTCCACTTT
cdr3_aa: CASSAGGTAGGALHF

j_call: TRBJ1-1
v_call: TRBV6-5
d_call: .
clone_size: .
cdr3_nt: TGTGCCAGCAGTAATAGTCAGGGATACACTGAAGCTTTCTTT
cdr3_aa: CASSNSQGYTEAFF

j_call: TRBJ2-2
v_call: TRBV6-4
d_call: TRBD2
clone_size: many
cdr3_nt: TGTGCCAGCAGTGACGCGGGGGGCGACTCCACCGGGGAGCTGTTTTTT
cdr3_aa: CASSDAGGDSTGELFF

j_call: TRBJ2-6
v_call: TRBV10-3
d_call: .
clone_size: .
cdr3_nt: TGTGCCACACGGGACTCTGGGGCCAACGTCCTGACTTTC
cdr3_aa: CATRDSGANVLTF